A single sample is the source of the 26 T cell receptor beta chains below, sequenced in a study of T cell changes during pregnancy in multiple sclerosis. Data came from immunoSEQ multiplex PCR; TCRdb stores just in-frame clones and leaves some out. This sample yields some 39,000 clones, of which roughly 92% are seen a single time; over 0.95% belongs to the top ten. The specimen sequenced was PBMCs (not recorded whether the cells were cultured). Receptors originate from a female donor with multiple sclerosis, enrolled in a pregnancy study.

CDR3 amino acids: CASSQGRTGTGANVLTF. CDR3 bases: TGCGCCAGCAGCCAAGGGAGGACAGGTACTGGGGCCAACGTCCTGACTTTC. The chain employs TRBV4-3 and TRBJ2-6, with 7 bases that match TRBD1. V was pared by 1 base and J by 2 bases, with 5 bases of the junction left unmatched. CDR1 is LGHNA and CDR2 is YSLEER in the germline V gene. This CDR3 is built from 17 residues.

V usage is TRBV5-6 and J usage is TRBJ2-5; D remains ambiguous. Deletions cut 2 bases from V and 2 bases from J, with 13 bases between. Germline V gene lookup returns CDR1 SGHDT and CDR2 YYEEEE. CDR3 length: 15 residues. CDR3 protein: CASSFTPIGQETQYF. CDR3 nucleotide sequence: TGTGCCAGCAGCTTCACCCCGATAGGGCAAGAGACCCAGTACTTC.

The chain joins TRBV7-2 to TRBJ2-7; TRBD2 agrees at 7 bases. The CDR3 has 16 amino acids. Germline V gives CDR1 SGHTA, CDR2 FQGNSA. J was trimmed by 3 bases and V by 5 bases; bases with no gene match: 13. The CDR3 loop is CASSARLASVFYEQYF. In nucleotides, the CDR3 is TGTGCCAGCAGCGCAAGACTAGCCTCGGTTTTCTACGAGCAGTACTTC.

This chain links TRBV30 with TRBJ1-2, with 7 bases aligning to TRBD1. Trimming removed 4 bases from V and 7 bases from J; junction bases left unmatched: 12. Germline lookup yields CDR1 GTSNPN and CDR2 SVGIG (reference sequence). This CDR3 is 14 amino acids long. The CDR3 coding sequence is TGTGCCTGGACCTATTCTACAGGGGCGGGTGGCTACACCTTC. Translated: CAWTYSTGAGGYTF.

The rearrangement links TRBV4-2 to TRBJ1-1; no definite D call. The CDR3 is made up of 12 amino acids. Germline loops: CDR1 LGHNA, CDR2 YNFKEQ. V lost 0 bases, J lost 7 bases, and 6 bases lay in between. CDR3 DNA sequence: TGTGCCAGCAGCCAAGATCAGTATGAAGCTTTCTTT. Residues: CASSQDQYEAFF.

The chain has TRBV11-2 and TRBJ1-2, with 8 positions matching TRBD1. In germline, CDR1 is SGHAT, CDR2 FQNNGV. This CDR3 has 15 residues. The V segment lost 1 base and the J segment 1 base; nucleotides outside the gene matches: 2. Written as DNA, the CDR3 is TGTGCCAGCAGCTTAGGGACAGGGATTAACTATGGCTACACCTTC. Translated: CASSLGTGINYGYTF.

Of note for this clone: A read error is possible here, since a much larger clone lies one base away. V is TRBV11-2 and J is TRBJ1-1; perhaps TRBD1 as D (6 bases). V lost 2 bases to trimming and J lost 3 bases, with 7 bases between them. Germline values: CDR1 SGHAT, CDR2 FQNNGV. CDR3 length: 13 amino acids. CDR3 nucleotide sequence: TGTGCCAGCAGCTTATACAGGGACACTGAAGCTTTCTTT. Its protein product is CASSLYRDTEAFF.

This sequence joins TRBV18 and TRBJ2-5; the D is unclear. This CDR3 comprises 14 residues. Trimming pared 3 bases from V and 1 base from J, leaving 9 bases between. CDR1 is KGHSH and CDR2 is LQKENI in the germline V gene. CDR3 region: CASSPSALQETQYF. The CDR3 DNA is TGTGCCAGCTCACCCTCGGCCCTCCAAGAGACCCAGTACTTC.

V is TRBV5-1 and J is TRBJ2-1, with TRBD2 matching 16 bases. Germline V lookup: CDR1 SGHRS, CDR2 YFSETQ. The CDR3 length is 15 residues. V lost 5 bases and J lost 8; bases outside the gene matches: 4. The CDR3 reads CASRTGTSGRDEQFF. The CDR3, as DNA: TGCGCCAGCAGGACCGGGACTAGCGGGAGGGATGAGCAGTTCTTC.

CDR3 in amino acids: CASSQTLDSYEQFF. The DNA for the CDR3 is TGCGCCAGCAGCCAAACACTCGATTCCTATGAGCAGTTCTTC. This chain links TRBV4-1 with TRBJ2-1; unclear D gene. Germline loops: CDR1 MGHRA, CDR2 YSYEKL. The CDR3 has 14 residues. V lost 2 bases and J lost 8, with 13 bases in between.

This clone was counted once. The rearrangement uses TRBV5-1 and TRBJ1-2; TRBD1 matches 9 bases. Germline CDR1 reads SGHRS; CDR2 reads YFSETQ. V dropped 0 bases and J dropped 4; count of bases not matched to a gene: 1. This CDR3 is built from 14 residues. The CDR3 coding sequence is TGCGCCAGCAGCTTGGAGGACAGGGGCTATGGCTACACCTTC. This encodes CASSLEDRGYGYTF.

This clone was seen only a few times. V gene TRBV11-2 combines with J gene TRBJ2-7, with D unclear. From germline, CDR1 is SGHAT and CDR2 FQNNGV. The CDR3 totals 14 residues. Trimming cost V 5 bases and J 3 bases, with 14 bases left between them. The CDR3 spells CASSPRGGVYEQYF. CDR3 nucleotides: TGTGCCAGCAGCCCTCGTGGCGGAGTCTACGAGCAGTACTTC.

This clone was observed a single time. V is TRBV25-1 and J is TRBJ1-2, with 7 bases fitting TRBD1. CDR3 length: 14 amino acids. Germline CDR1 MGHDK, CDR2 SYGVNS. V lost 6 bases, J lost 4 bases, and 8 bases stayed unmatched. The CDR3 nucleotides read TGTGCCAGCAGCTGGGACAGCTTATTCTATGGCTACACCTTC. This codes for CASSWDSLFYGYTF.

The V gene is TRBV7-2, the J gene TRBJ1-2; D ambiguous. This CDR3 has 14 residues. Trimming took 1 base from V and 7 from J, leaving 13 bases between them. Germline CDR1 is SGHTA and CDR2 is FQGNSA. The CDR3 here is CASSLDTRTAGYTF. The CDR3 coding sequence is TGTGCCAGCAGCTTAGACACACGGACGGCTGGCTACACCTTC.

CDR3 sequence reads: CASSVLPLAAPYEQYF. The CDR3 nucleotides are TGTGCCAGCAGCGTACTGCCTCTAGCGGCCCCCTACGAGCAGTACTTC. The rearrangement uses TRBV7-2 and TRBJ2-7; 7 bases are a match to TRBD2. V lost 5 bases to trimming and J lost 2 bases; unmatched junction nucleotides: 12. Germline CDR1 SGHTA, CDR2 FQGNSA. CDR3 length: 16 amino acids.

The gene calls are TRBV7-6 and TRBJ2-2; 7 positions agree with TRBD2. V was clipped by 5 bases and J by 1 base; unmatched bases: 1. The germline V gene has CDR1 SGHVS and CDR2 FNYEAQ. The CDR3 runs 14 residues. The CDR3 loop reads CASSGRGNTGELFF. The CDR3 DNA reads TGTGCCAGCAGCGGGAGGGGGAACACCGGGGAGCTGTTTTTT.

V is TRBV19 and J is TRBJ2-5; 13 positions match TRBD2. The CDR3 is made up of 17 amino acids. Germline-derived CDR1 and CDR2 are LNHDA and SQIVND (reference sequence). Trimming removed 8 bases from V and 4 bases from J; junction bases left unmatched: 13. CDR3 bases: TGTGCCAGTCAACGGAGGGGACTAGCGGGAAAAGGAGAGACCCAGTACTTC. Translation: CASQRRGLAGKGETQYF.

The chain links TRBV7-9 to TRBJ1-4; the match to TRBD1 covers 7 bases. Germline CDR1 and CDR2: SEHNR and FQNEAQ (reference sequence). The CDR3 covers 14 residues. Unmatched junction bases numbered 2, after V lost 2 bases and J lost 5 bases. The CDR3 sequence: CASSLPQGNEKLFF. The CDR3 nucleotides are TGTGCCAGCAGCTTACCACAGGGGAATGAAAAACTGTTTTTT. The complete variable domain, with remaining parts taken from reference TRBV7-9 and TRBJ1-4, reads DTGVSQNPRHKITKRGQNVTFRCDPISEHNRLYWYRQTLGQGPEFLTYFQNEAQLEKSRLLSDRFSAERPKGSFSTLEIQRTEQGDSAMYLCASSLPQGNEKLFFGSGTQLSVL.

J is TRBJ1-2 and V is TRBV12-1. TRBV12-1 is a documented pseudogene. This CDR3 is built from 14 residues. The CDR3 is CASSTAEGLYGYTF. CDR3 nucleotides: TGTGCCAGCAGCACCGCGGAGGGGCTTTATGGCTACACCTTC.

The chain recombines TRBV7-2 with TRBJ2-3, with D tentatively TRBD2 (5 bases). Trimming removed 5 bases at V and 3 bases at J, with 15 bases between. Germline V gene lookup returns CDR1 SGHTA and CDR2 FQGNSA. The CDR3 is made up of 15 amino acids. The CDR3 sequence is CASSRGRGETDTQYF. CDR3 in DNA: TGTGCCAGCAGCCGAGGACGGGGAGAGACAGATACGCAGTATTTT. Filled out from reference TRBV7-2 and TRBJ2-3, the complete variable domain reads GAGVSQSPSNKVTEKGKDVELRCDPISGHTALYWYRQSLGQGLEFLIYFQGNSAPDKSGLPSDRFSAERTGGSVSTLTIQRTQQEDSAVYLCASSRGRGETDTQYFGPGTRLTVL.

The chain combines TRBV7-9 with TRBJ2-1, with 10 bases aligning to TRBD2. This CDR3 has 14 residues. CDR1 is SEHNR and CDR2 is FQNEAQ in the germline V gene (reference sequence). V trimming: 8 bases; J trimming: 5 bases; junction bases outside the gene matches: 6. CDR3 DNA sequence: TGTGCCAGCTTGACTAGCGGGTTCAACAATGAGCAGTTCTTC. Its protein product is CASLTSGFNNEQFF.

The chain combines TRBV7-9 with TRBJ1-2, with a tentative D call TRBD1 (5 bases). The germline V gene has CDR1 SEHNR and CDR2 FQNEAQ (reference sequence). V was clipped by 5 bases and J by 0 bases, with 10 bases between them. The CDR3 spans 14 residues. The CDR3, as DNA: TGTGCCAGCAGCCGCGGAGGGGCTAACTATGGCTACACCTTC. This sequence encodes CASSRGGANYGYTF.

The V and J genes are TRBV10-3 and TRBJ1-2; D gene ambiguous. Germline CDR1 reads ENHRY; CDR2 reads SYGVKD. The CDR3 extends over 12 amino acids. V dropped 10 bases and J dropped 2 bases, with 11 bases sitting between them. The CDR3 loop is CATTPNNYGYTF. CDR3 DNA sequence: TGTGCCACTACACCCAACAACTATGGCTACACCTTC.

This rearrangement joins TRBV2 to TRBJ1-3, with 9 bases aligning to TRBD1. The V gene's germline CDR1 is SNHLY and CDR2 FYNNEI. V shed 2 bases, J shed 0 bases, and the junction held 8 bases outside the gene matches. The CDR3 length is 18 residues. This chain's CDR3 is CASSEYQTGGYSGNTIYF. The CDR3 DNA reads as TGTGCCAGCAGTGAATACCAGACAGGGGGGTACTCTGGAAACACCATATATTTT. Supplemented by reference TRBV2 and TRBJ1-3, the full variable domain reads EPEVTQTPSHQVTQMGQEVILRCVPISNHLYFYWYRQILGQKVEFLVSFYNNEISEKSEIFDDQFSVERPDGSNFTLKIRSTKLEDSAMYFCASSEYQTGGYSGNTIYFGEGSWLTVV.

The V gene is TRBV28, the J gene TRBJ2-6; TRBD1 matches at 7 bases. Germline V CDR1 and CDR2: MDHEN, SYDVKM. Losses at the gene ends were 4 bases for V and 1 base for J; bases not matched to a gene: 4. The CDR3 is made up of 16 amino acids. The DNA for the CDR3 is TGTGCCAGCAGTTCGACAGGGTTATCTGGGGCCAACGTCCTGACTTTC. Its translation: CASSSTGLSGANVLTF.

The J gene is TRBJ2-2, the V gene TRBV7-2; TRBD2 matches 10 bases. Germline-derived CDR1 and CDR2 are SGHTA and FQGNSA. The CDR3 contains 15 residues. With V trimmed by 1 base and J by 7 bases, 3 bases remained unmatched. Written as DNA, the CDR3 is TGTGCCAGCAGCTTAGAACTAGCGGGATACGGGGAGCTGTTTTTT. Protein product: CASSLELAGYGELFF.